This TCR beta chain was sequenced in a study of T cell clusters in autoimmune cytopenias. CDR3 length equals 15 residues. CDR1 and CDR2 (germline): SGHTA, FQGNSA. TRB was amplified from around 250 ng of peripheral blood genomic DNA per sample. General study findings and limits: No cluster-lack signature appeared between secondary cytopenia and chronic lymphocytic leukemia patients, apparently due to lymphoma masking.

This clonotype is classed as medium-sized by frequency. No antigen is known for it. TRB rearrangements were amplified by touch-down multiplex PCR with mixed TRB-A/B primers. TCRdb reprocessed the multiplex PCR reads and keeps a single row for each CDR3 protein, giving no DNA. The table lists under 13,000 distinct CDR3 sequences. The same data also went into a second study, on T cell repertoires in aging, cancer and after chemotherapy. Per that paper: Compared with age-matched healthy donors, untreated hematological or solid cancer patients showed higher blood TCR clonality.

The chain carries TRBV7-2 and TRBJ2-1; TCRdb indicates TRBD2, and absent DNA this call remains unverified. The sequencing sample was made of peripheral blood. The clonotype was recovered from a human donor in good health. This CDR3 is CASSLTSGGPNEQFF. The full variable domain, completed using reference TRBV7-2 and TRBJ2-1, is GAGVSQSPSNKVTEKGKDVELRCDPISGHTALYWYRQSLGQGLEFLIYFQGNSAPDKSGLPSDRFSAERTGGSVSTLTIQRTQQEDSAVYLCASSLTSGGPNEQFFGPGTRLTVL.